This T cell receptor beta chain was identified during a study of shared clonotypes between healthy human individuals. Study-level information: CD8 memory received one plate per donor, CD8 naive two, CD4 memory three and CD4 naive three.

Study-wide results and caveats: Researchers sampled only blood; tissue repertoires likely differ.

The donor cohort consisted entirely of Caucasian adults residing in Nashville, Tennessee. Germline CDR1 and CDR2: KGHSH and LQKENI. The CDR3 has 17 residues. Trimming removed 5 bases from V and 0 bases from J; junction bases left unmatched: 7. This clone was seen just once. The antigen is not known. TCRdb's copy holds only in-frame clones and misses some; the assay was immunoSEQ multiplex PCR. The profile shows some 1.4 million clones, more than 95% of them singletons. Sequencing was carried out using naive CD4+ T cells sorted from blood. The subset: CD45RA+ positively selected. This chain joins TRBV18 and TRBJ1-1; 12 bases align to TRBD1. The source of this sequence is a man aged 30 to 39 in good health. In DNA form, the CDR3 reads TGTGCCAGCTCAACCGGGACAGGGGGCCGGGTGAACACTGAAGCTTTCTTT. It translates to CASSTGTGGRVNTEAFF.